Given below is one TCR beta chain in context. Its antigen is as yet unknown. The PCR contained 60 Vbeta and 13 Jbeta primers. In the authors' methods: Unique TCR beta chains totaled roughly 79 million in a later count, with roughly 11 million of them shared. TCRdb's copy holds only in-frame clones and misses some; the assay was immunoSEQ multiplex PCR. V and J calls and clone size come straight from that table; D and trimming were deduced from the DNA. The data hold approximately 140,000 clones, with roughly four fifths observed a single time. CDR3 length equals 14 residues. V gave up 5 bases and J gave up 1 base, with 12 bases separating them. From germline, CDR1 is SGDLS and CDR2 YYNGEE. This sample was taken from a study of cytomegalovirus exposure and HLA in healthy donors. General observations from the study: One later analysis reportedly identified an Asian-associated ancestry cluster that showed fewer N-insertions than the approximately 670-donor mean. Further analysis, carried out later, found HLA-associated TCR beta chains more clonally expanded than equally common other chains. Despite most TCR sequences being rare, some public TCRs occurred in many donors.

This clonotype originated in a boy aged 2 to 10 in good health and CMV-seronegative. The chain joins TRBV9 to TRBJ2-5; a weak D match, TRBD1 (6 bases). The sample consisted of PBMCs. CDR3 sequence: CASSTGTLQETQYF. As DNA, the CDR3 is TGTGCCAGCAGTACTGGGACACTCCAAGAGACCCAGTACTTC.